These 7 T cell receptor beta chains were all obtained from the same sample, sequenced in a study of T-cell memory formation after mild COVID-19. Via MiXCR, TCRdb re-called the 5' RACE reads, giving one row per CDR3 protein. Of a few hundred thousand distinct CDR3 sequences detected, roughly 16% appear once; the ten largest clones hold roughly a fifth. The sample taken for sequencing was PBMCs or a T cell subset sorted from them (not recorded which). These TCRs come from a man aged 18 to 35 who had mild COVID-19 (a few samples of this study predate the infection). Cell type and time point are not known.

The chain carries TRBV4-2 and TRBJ2-5, with 8 bases lining up with TRBD2. The V and J ends lost 4 bases and 5 bases, in that order; junction bases with no gene match: 12. The CDR3 extends over 16 amino acids. Germline-derived CDR1 and CDR2 are LGHNA and YNFKEQ. The CDR3 DNA is TGTGCCAGCAGCCCGGGACTAGGGCGGGTGGGGGAGACCCAGTACTTC. This sequence encodes CASSPGLGRVGETQYF.

The rearrangement joins TRBV7-9 to TRBJ2-3; 9 bases are shared with TRBD2. The J segment lost 2 bases and the V segment lost 5 bases, leaving 5 bases of the junction unmatched. CDR3 length: 15 residues. Germline lookup yields CDR1 SEHNR and CDR2 FQNEAQ (reference sequence). CDR3 region: CASSPGLAPTDTQYF. The CDR3 DNA reads TGTGCCAGCAGCCCGGGACTAGCCCCCACAGATACGCAGTATTTT. The full variable domain, in which reference TRBV7-9 and TRBJ2-3 provide the parts outside the CDR3, is DTGVSQNPRHKITKRGQNVTFRCDPISEHNRLYWYRQTLGQGPEFLTYFQNEAQLEKSRLLSDRFSAERPKGSFSTLEIQRTEQGDSAMYLCASSPGLAPTDTQYFGPGTRLTVL.

The CDR3 region has the DNA TGTGCCAGCAGCCAAGATGCAAGAGGCCGCGGGGAGCTGTTTTTT. Protein product: CASSQDARGRGELFF. The chain employs TRBV4-2 and TRBJ2-2; no definite D call. Trimming pared 0 bases from V and 7 bases from J, leaving 12 bases between. Germline values: CDR1 LGHNA, CDR2 YNFKEQ. This CDR3 contains 15 residues.

This clonotype appeared a few times. The chain employs TRBV7-3 and TRBJ2-6, with a tentative D call TRBD1 (8 bases). The CDR3 runs 16 residues. V dropped 5 bases and J dropped 4 bases, with 15 bases sitting between them. CDR1 SGHTA and CDR2 FQGTGA come from the germline V gene. CDR3 region: CASSPQGGFGANVLTF. DNA of the CDR3: TGTGCCAGCAGCCCACAGGGGGGGTTCGGGGCCAACGTCCTGACTTTC.

The chain joins TRBV12-5 to TRBJ2-6; D not resolved. Germline lookup yields CDR1 LGHNT and CDR2 FRNRAP. The CDR3 contains 13 residues. V was trimmed by 6 bases and J by 1 base, leaving 4 bases between them. The CDR3 spells CASGLSGANVLTF. The CDR3 DNA follows: TGTGCTAGTGGGCTTTCTGGGGCCAACGTCCTGACTTTC.

V usage is TRBV6-2 or TRBV6-3 and J usage is TRBJ2-7; possibly TRBD1 for D (6 bases). Germline V gene lookup returns CDR1 MNHEY and CDR2 SVGEGT. V was pared by 2 bases and J by 2 bases, with 7 bases between. The CDR3 is 13 residues long. The CDR3 reads CASSYRDTYEQYV. For the CDR3, the DNA is TGTGCCAGCAGTTACCGGGACACCTACGAGCAGTACGTC.

This clonotype occurred many times. The chain links TRBV29-1 to TRBJ2-3; 8 bases fit TRBD2. Per the germline V gene, CDR1 is SQVTM and CDR2 is ANQGSEA. This CDR3 region has 14 residues. With 7 bases clipped from V and 2 bases from J, the junction kept 8 bases outside the gene matches. The CDR3 DNA follows: TGCAGCGCACGAGCGGGGGCCTTCACAGATACGCAGTATTTT. Translated, it gives CSARAGAFTDTQYF.